The 24 T cell receptor beta chains below were found in one sample sequenced in a study of cytomegalovirus exposure and HLA in healthy donors. In the PCR, 60 Vbeta and 13 Jbeta primers were used. The method was immunoSEQ multiplex PCR; TCRdb's version includes in-frame clones alone and lacks a portion of them. This table has almost 200,000 clones, roughly 85% appearing once. Sequenced sample: PBMCs. The receptors here all came from a woman aged 45-65 years in good health and CMV-seronegative.

J is TRBJ1-4 and V is TRBV7-9; 7 bases align to TRBD1. In germline, CDR1 is SEHNR, CDR2 FQNEAQ (reference sequence). After removal of 5 bases from V and 4 bases from J, the junction contained 7 bases not matched to a gene. This CDR3 is built from 15 residues. The DNA for the CDR3 is TGTGCCAGCAGCCCCCCGGGACAGCTTAATGAAAAACTGTTTTTT. Its translation is CASSPPGQLNEKLFF. Filled out from reference TRBV7-9 and TRBJ1-4, the complete variable domain reads DTGVSQNPRHKITKRGQNVTFRCDPISEHNRLYWYRQTLGQGPEFLTYFQNEAQLEKSRLLSDRFSAERPKGSFSTLEIQRTEQGDSAMYLCASSPPGQLNEKLFFGSGTQLSVL.

The chain couples TRBV5-1 to TRBJ2-5, with 7 bases aligning to TRBD1. The J call could be wrong; TRBJ2-7 is a better fit for the DNA end. CDR3 length: 13 residues. Per germline, CDR1 SGHRS and CDR2 YFSETQ. CDR3 sequence reads: CASSPRQGYEQYF. DNA for the CDR3: TGCGCCAGCAGCCCAAGACAGGGTTACGAGCAGTACTTC.

The sample holds one count of this clone. This chain uses TRBV27 with TRBJ1-5; D call uncertain. V was pared by 3 bases and J by 7 bases, with 10 bases between. Germline assignment: CDR1 MNHEY and CDR2 SMNVEV (reference sequence). The CDR3 has 13 residues. The CDR3 DNA is TGTGCCAGCAGTTTGGTTGTGAGGCAGCCCCAGCATTTT. Protein product: CASSLVVRQPQHF.

The chain links TRBV2 to TRBJ1-5; 11 nucleotides match TRBD1. The CDR3 length is 13 residues. Germline loops: CDR1 SNHLY, CDR2 FYNNEI. V shed 8 bases, J shed 4 bases, and the junction held 1 base outside the gene matches. The CDR3: CASGQGANQPQHF. The CDR3, as DNA: TGTGCCAGCGGACAGGGGGCGAATCAGCCCCAGCATTTT. The variable domain in full, completed from reference TRBV2 and TRBJ1-5, reads EPEVTQTPSHQVTQMGQEVILRCVPISNHLYFYWYRQILGQKVEFLVSFYNNEISEKSEIFDDQFSVERPDGSNFTLKIRSTKLEDSAMYFCASGQGANQPQHFGDGTRLSIL.

Details on this clone: An end of the junction does not agree with germline; a read error may underlie this. The chain couples TRBV28 to TRBJ2-2; D remains ambiguous. The germline gives CDR1 MDHEN, CDR2 SYDVKM. The CDR3 length is 14 residues. The CDR3 loop is CASSLVPNNGELFF. The CDR3 DNA follows: TGTGCCAGCAGTTTGGTGCCAAACAACGGGGAGCTGTTTTTT.

This clone was picked up a small number of times. The chain links TRBV15 to TRBJ2-7; D is uncertain. The CDR3 consists of 13 residues. CDR1 is LNHNV, CDR2 YYDKDF, per germline (reference sequence). The germline V and J ends were trimmed by 4 bases and 1 base, with 8 bases remaining between them. The CDR3 DNA reads TGTGCCACCAGCATACCAGGATCCTACGAGCAGTACTTC. It codes for CATSIPGSYEQYF. The whole variable domain, remainder taken from reference TRBV15 and TRBJ2-7, is DAMVIQNPRYQVTQFGKPVTLSCSQTLNHNVMYWYQQKSSQAPKLLFHYYDKDFNNEADTPDNFQSRRPNTSFCFLDIRSPGLGDTAMYLCATSIPGSYEQYFGPGTRLTVT.

The genes are TRBV7-9 and TRBJ1-5; D perhaps matches TRBD1 (6 bases). Germline CDR1 reads SEHNR; CDR2 reads FQNEAQ (reference sequence). V lost 5 bases and J lost 1, with 15 bases in between. The CDR3 is 16 residues long. CDR3: CASSISGGMSNQPQHF. DNA for the CDR3: TGTGCCAGCAGCATCTCGGGGGGCATGAGCAATCAGCCCCAGCATTTT.

This rearrangement joins TRBV7-3 to TRBJ2-7, with D possibly TRBD1 on 5 matching bases. V shed 0 bases and J shed 7 bases, with 10 bases lying between them. The germline V gene has CDR1 SGHTA and CDR2 FQGTGA. The CDR3 has 13 amino acids. Here the CDR3 reads CASSLTGAAEQYF. The CDR3 DNA reads as TGTGCCAGCAGCTTAACAGGGGCGGCGGAGCAGTACTTC.

The CDR3 reads CASEGLAGSEQYF. The DNA of the CDR3 is TGTGCCAGTGAGGGACTAGCGGGAAGTGAGCAGTACTTC. V and J are TRBV27 and TRBJ2-7, with 13 bases lining up with TRBD2. The CDR3 is 13 amino acids. Germline V gene lookup returns CDR1 MNHEY and CDR2 SMNVEV (reference sequence). Trimming cost V 9 bases and J 7 bases; bases outside gene matches: 6.

The chain is built from TRBV19 and TRBJ2-3; the D gene is possibly TRBD1 (6 bases). CDR1 LNHDA and CDR2 SQIVND come from the germline V gene (reference sequence). The CDR3 is 19 amino acids. V lost 5 bases and J lost 1, with 25 bases in between. The CDR3 loop reads CASSSSPIQGYLGTDTQYF. The CDR3 nucleotides are TGTGCCAGTAGTTCAAGCCCAATACAGGGCTACCTGGGCACAGATACGCAGTATTTT.

The V gene is TRBV28, the J gene TRBJ1-1; 10 bases are shared with TRBD1. CDR3 length: 15 amino acids. Looked up from germline, CDR1 is MDHEN and CDR2 is SYDVKM. Trimming removed 5 bases from V and 3 bases from J; junction bases left unmatched: 6. The CDR3 loop is CASSRDRGTYTEAFF. DNA for the CDR3: TGTGCCAGCAGTCGGGACAGGGGTACGTACACTGAAGCTTTCTTT. Supplemented by reference TRBV28 and TRBJ1-1, the full variable domain reads DVKVTQSSRYLVKRTGEKVFLECVQDMDHENMFWYRQDPGLGLRLIYFSYDVKMKEKGDIPEGYSVSREKKERFSLILESASTNQTSMYLCASSRDRGTYTEAFFGQGTRLTVV.

This chain joins TRBV6-4 and TRBJ2-1, with TRBD2 as a possible D gene (5 bases). The V end was cut by 2 bases, the J end by 2 bases, with 10 bases between. Germline V gene data show CDR1 as MRHNA and CDR2 as SNTAGT. The CDR3 has 15 amino acids. CDR3 bases: TGTGCCAGCAGTGACGAAGGACTCACCTACAATGAGCAGTTCTTC. It encodes CASSDEGLTYNEQFF.

The chain joins TRBV19 to TRBJ2-6; D is possibly TRBD1 (6 bases). V was trimmed by 4 bases and J by 4 bases, leaving 11 bases between them. The CDR3 runs to 15 residues. Germline V CDR1 and CDR2: LNHDA, SQIVND (reference sequence). The CDR3 DNA reads TGTGCCAGTAGTACACAGGGTTACGGGGCCAACGTCCTGACTTTC. Encoded protein: CASSTQGYGANVLTF.

The V and J genes are TRBV7-9 and TRBJ1-2, with D possibly matching TRBD1 (5 bases). The germline V gene encodes CDR1 SEHNR and CDR2 FQNEAQ (reference sequence). V shed 4 bases and J shed 8 bases, with 14 bases lying between them. The CDR3 totals 13 residues. CDR3 nucleotide sequence: TGTGCCAGCAGCTCTCCGGGGGTGCAAGGCTACACCTTC. This encodes CASSSPGVQGYTF.

The chain links TRBV4-2 to TRBJ2-1, with 9 bases matching TRBD2. Losses at the gene ends were 4 bases for V and 3 bases for J; bases not matched to a gene: 4. The germline CDR1 and CDR2 sequences are LGHNA and YNFKEQ. This CDR3 contains 15 residues. Here the CDR3 reads CASSPSSGNYNEQFF. CDR3 nucleotides: TGTGCCAGCAGCCCGTCTAGCGGGAACTACAATGAGCAGTTCTTC.

The rearrangement links TRBV7-2 to TRBJ2-4; TRBD1 aligns across 7 bases. The CDR3 extends over 15 amino acids. V lost 3 bases and J lost 2; bases outside the gene matches: 4. The V gene's germline CDR1 is SGHTA and CDR2 FQGNSA. CDR3 protein: CASSFDRATKNIQYF. The DNA for the CDR3 is TGTGCCAGCAGCTTTGACAGGGCAACCAAAAACATTCAGTACTTC.

The chain employs TRBV5-4 and TRBJ1-1; TRBD1 matches 7 bases. The germline V gene has CDR1 SGHNT and CDR2 YYREEE (reference sequence). After removal of 5 bases from V and 1 base from J, the junction contained 8 bases not matched to a gene. CDR3 size: 15 residues. The CDR3 region is CASRRAGQENTEAFF. The CDR3 nucleotides read TGTGCCAGCAGACGAGCCGGACAGGAGAACACTGAAGCTTTCTTT.

V is TRBV15 and J is TRBJ1-2; 8 bases match TRBD1. Germline lookup yields CDR1 LNHNV and CDR2 YYDKDF (reference sequence). This CDR3 comprises 18 residues. V was clipped by 2 bases and J by 0 bases; unmatched bases: 11. CDR3 region: CATSRSRDRTTSNYGYTF. The CDR3 region has the DNA TGTGCCACCAGCAGAAGCCGGGACAGGACAACCTCTAACTATGGCTACACCTTC.

This sequence joins TRBV7-6 and TRBJ2-3; 10 positions match TRBD2. This CDR3 comprises 15 residues. CDR1 and CDR2 (germline): SGHVS, FNYEAQ. With V trimmed by 4 bases and J by 4 bases, 5 bases remained unmatched. This chain's CDR3 is CASSSPAGGADTQYF. The CDR3 DNA is TGTGCCAGCAGCTCTCCAGCGGGAGGGGCAGATACGCAGTATTTT.

J is TRBJ2-1 and V is TRBV19; TRBD2 matches 8 bases. The CDR3 spans 13 residues. The germline CDR1 and CDR2 sequences are LNHDA and SQIVND (reference sequence). V lost 7 bases to trimming and J lost 4 bases; unmatched junction nucleotides: 3. The chain's CDR3 is CASNGGRYNEQFF. The CDR3 nucleotides are TGTGCCAGTAACGGCGGGAGGTACAATGAGCAGTTCTTC.

This clone was observed a handful of times. The chain recombines TRBV9 with TRBJ2-2, with TRBD2 matching 7 bases. Trimming removed 0 bases from V and 5 bases from J; junction bases left unmatched: 7. The germline CDR1 and CDR2 sequences are SGDLS and YYNGEE. The CDR3 spans 16 residues. The CDR3 DNA reads TGTGCCAGCAGCGTAGCGCTTGGGGGGGGTACCGGGGAGCTGTTTTTT. Protein sequence: CASSVALGGGTGELFF.

CDR3 region: CASSQGTSNLYEQYF. CDR3 nucleotides: TGTGCCAGCAGCCAGGGGACTAGCAACCTATACGAGCAGTACTTC. The V gene is TRBV7-6, the J gene TRBJ2-7; 9 positions match TRBD2. There are 15 residues in the CDR3. The V and J ends lost 5 bases and 4 bases, in that order; junction bases with no gene match: 9. From germline, CDR1 is SGHVS and CDR2 FNYEAQ.

V and J are TRBV5-1 and TRBJ2-7; 9 bases line up with TRBD1. Germline trimming cut 2 bases from V and 3 bases from J; bases unmatched to any gene: 9. This CDR3 spans 16 amino acids. Germline V gives CDR1 SGHRS, CDR2 YFSETQ. CDR3 sequence reads: CASSFSPGQGVYEQYF. The CDR3 DNA follows: TGCGCCAGCAGCTTTTCGCCGGGACAGGGAGTCTACGAGCAGTACTTC. Complete variable domain (other parts from reference TRBV5-1 and TRBJ2-7): KAGVTQTPRYLIKTRGQQVTLSCSPISGHRSVSWYQQTPGQGLQFLFEYFSETQRNKGNFPGRFSGRQFSNSRSEMNVSTLELGDSALYLCASSFSPGQGVYEQYFGPGTRLTVT.

The chain has TRBV5-1 and TRBJ2-3; 9 positions agree with TRBD2. V dropped 9 bases and J dropped 2; count of bases not matched to a gene: 7. The CDR3 consists of 14 residues. Germline loops: CDR1 SGHRS, CDR2 YFSETQ. As DNA, the CDR3 is TGCGCCACCAAATCTAGCGGGACCACAGATACGCAGTATTTT. This translates into CATKSSGTTDTQYF.